This T cell receptor beta chain derives from a study of cytomegalovirus exposure and HLA in healthy donors. Background on the study: In an early release, HLA-typed donors contributed some 80 million unique TCR sequences. General study results and limits: Reported findings show TCR beta sequences accurately forecast HLA-A and HLA-B alleles in most subjects. In a later analysis, several top co-occurrence clusters appeared linked to parvovirus B19, influenza, CMV and Epstein-Barr virus.

This CDR3 spans 15 amino acids. V shed 0 bases, J shed 7 bases, and the junction held 6 bases outside the gene matches. Germline V CDR1 and CDR2: SGHNT, YYREEE (reference sequence). The PCR contained 60 Vbeta and 13 Jbeta primers. Clones were read by immunoSEQ multiplex PCR, and TCRdb kept only the in-frame ones, dropping some. The repertoire holds 150,000 to 200,000 clones, with roughly 84% as singletons. On this clone itself: Its antigen remains unknown.

Sequenced: PBMCs. The receptor was derived from a man between 25 and 39 years old in good health and CMV-seronegative. This chain links TRBV5-4 with TRBJ2-4, with 8 bases identical to TRBD2. This CDR3 reads CASSLEGTSYNIQYF. The CDR3 nucleotides are TGTGCCAGCAGCTTGGAGGGGACTAGTTACAACATTCAGTACTTC. The complete variable domain, with remaining parts taken from reference TRBV5-4 and TRBJ2-4, reads ETGVTQSPTHLIKTRGQQVTLRCSSQSGHNTVSWYQQALGQGPQFIFQYYREEENGRGNFPPRFSGLQFPNYSSELNVNALELDDSALYLCASSLEGTSYNIQYFGAGTRLSVL.